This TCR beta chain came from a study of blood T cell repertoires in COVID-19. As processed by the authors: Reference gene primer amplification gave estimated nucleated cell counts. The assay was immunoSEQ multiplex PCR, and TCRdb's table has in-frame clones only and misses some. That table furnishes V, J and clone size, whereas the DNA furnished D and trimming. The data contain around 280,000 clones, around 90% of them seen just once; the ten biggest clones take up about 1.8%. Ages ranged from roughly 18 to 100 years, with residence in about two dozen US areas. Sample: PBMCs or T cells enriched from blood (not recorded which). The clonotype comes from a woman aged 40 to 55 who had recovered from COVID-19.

CDR3 bases: TGTGCCAGCGTGGCGGGGGGCGGAGAGACCCAGTACTTC. Amino acid sequence: CASVAGGGETQYF. The chain combines TRBV7-2 with TRBJ2-5; 8 bases are shared with TRBD2. From germline, CDR1 is SGHTA and CDR2 FQGNSA. V lost 8 bases and J lost 4; bases outside the gene matches: 6. This CDR3 is built from 13 residues. Full variable domain (rest looked up from reference TRBV7-2 and TRBJ2-5): GAGVSQSPSNKVTEKGKDVELRCDPISGHTALYWYRQSLGQGLEFLIYFQGNSAPDKSGLPSDRFSAERTGGSVSTLTIQRTQQEDSAVYLCASVAGGGETQYFGPGTRLLVL.